This entry concerns a single T cell receptor (beta chain). The antigen is undetermined. This record belongs to a study of radiotherapy plus CTLA-4 blockade in lung cancer. About the research overall: Of the patients, roughly 20% showed objective responses and about 30% attained disease control. Study results and limitations: Expansion in blood of tumor-derived TCR clones was seen after radiotherapy plus ipilimumab.

Sequencing was performed with immunoSEQ multiplex PCR; in TCRdb, only in-frame clones are kept and a portion is missing. Found here are tens of thousands of clones, around four fifths of them singletons; the top ten hold 3.2%. Patients with chemo-refractory metastatic non-small-cell lung cancer received focal radiation plus CTLA-4 blockade with ipilimumab. Sequences were derived from peripheral blood, sampled from a patient treated with radiotherapy plus ipilimumab. The origin of this receptor is a human donor with non-small cell lung cancer who had a partial response to radiotherapy plus ipilimumab.

This CDR3 reads CASSLGQGKGSPLHF. CDR3 nucleotide sequence: TGCGCCAGCAGCTTGGGACAGGGAAAGGGTTCACCCCTCCACTTT. The chain recombines TRBV5-1 with TRBJ1-6; 7 positions agree with TRBD1. This CDR3 has 15 residues. The J segment lost 9 bases and the V segment lost 0 bases, leaving 6 bases of the junction unmatched. The germline V gene encodes CDR1 SGHRS and CDR2 YFSETQ. Using reference TRBV5-1 and TRBJ1-6 for the parts outside the CDR3, the full variable domain is KAGVTQTPRYLIKTRGQQVTLSCSPISGHRSVSWYQQTPGQGLQFLFEYFSETQRNKGNFPGRFSGRQFSNSRSEMNVSTLELGDSALYLCASSLGQGKGSPLHFGNGTRLTVT.